These T cell receptor beta chains were read from a single sample in a study of OX40 agonist ivuxolimab in advanced cancers. Clones were read by immunoSEQ multiplex PCR, and TCRdb kept only the in-frame ones, dropping some. The sample has roughly 29,000 clones; 90% are singletons. Sequenced material: CD4+ or CD8+ T cells sorted from blood, taken in a trial of the OX40 agonist ivuxolimab. These TCRs come from an adult with an advanced solid tumor such as melanoma, head and neck, liver or kidney cancer. The CDR3 runs from the conserved cysteine through the conserved F or W. The D gene is left open where the match is weak. Not all rows give a size; the values are once, few, many and, for expanded clones, a class.

CDR3 length	V gene	clone size	D gene	J gene	CDR3 protein	CDR3 DNA
11	TRBV27	.	.	TRBJ2-5	CASSLGPTQYF	TGTGCCAGCAGTTTAGGCCCGACCCAGTACTTC
15	TRBV19	.	TRBD2	TRBJ2-7	CASSMTLAGHYEQYF	TGTGCCAGTAGTATGACGCTAGCGGGGCACTACGAGCAGTACTTC
15	TRBV7-9	.	TRBD1	TRBJ1-6	CASSRRTGANSPLHF	TGTGCCAGCAGCAGGAGGACAGGGGCAAATTCACCCCTCCACTTT
15	TRBV15	.	TRBD1	TRBJ2-1	CATSREGTGLNEQFF	TGTGCCACCAGCAGAGAAGGGACAGGACTCAATGAGCAGTTCTTC
13	TRBV5-5	.	.	TRBJ2-1	CASSSPGRNEQFF	TGTGCCAGCAGTTCGCCCGGGCGCAATGAGCAGTTCTTC
17	TRBV27	.	TRBD2	TRBJ2-7	CASSLRGTSGRRDEQYF	TGTGCCAGCAGTTTAAGGGGGACTAGCGGGAGGAGGGACGAGCAGTACTTC
17	TRBV28	.	.	TRBJ1-2	CASSSHMLRGLNYGYTF	TGTGCCAGCAGTTCTCACATGTTGCGCGGATTAAACTATGGCTACACCTTC
14	TRBV9	.	TRBD1	TRBJ2-7	CASSPWDRTHEQYF	TGTGCCAGCAGCCCCTGGGACAGGACACACGAGCAGTACTTC
16	TRBV4-2	once	.	TRBJ2-4	CASSQDKGSVLNIQYF	TGTGCCAGCAGCCAAGATAAAGGGAGCGTACTAAACATTCAGTACTTC
15	TRBV15	.	.	TRBJ2-3	CATSEWAGGTDTQYF	TGTGCCACCAGCGAATGGGCAGGGGGCACAGATACGCAGTATTTT
13	TRBV5-5	.	.	TRBJ2-1	CASSLGLYNEQFF	TGTGCCAGCAGCTTGGGCCTTTACAATGAGCAGTTCTTC
14	TRBV19	.	.	TRBJ2-7	CASSTGRGTYEQYF	TGTGCCAGCTCCACAGGCAGGGGCACCTACGAGCAGTACTTC
15	TRBV5-1	.	TRBD2	TRBJ2-7	CASSSLAGESYEQYF	TGCGCCAGCAGCTCCTTAGCGGGAGAAAGCTACGAGCAGTACTTC
14	TRBV7-8	.	.	TRBJ1-5	CAVGQSYSNQPQHF	TGTGCCGTCGGGCAGAGTTATAGCAATCAGCCCCAGCATTTT
13	TRBV10-1	.	.	TRBJ2-7	CASSGGPLYEQYF	TGCGCCAGCAGTGGGGGTCCCCTCTACGAGCAGTACTTC
14	TRBV27	.	.	TRBJ1-5	CASSLGGSNQPQHF	TGTGCCAGCAGTTTAGGGGGCAGCAATCAGCCCCAGCATTTT
12	TRBV7-9	.	.	TRBJ2-3	CASSLDWDTQYF	TGTGCCAGCAGCTTAGATTGGGATACGCAGTATTTT
14	TRBV7-9	.	.	TRBJ2-7	CASSPWTAGYEQYF	TGTGCCAGCAGCCCCTGGACAGCAGGCTACGAGCAGTACTTC
16	TRBV10-1	.	.	TRBJ2-5	CASSEVPGPSQETQYF	TGCGCCAGCAGTGAGGTACCCGGACCGTCGCAAGAGACCCAGTACTTC
15	TRBV7-9	once	.	TRBJ2-1	CASSLVQGLHAEQFF	TGTGCCAGCAGCTTAGTCCAGGGCTTGCACGCTGAGCAGTTCTTC
15	TRBV2	few	.	TRBJ1-2	CASSDPGDWVYGYTF	TGTGCCAGCAGTGATCCTGGGGATTGGGTCTATGGCTACACCTTC
13	TRBV14	.	.	TRBJ2-1	CASSLSAGAEQFF	TGTGCCAGCAGCCTCAGTGCAGGGGCTGAGCAGTTCTTC
14	TRBV29-1	medium-sized	TRBD1	TRBJ1-1	CSVDRQGADFEAFF	TGCAGCGTTGACAGGCAGGGGGCAGATTTTGAAGCTTTCTTT
15	TRBV19	.	.	TRBJ1-5	CASSTTAYSNQPQHF	TGTGCCAGTAGCACGACAGCTTATAGCAATCAGCCCCAGCATTTT
12	TRBV29-1	few	.	TRBJ1-1	CSVDRGNTEAFF	TGCAGCGTTGACAGGGGCAACACTGAAGCTTTCTTT
11	TRBV7-2	.	.	TRBJ2-7	CASSPYYEQYF	TGTGCCAGCAGTCCGTACTACGAGCAGTACTTC
15	TRBV7-9	.	.	TRBJ2-2	CASSSRTYSTGELFF	TGTGCCAGCAGCTCGAGGACATACTCCACCGGGGAGCTGTTTTTT
18	TRBV7-6	once	TRBD2	TRBJ2-1	CASSLTSGRANSYNEQFF	TGTGCCAGCAGCTTAACCAGCGGGAGGGCCAACTCCTACAATGAGCAGTTCTTC
15	TRBV12-5	.	.	TRBJ1-1	CASGPPGQVNTEAFF	TGTGCTAGTGGCCCCCCGGGGCAGGTGAACACTGAAGCTTTCTTT
11	TRBV7-2	.	.	TRBJ2-7	CASSSTYEQYF	TGTGCCAGCAGCTCTACCTACGAGCAGTACTTC
15	TRBV7-9	.	.	TRBJ2-1	CASSDPSPRYNEQFF	TGTGCCAGCAGCGATCCTTCCCCTAGATACAATGAGCAGTTCTTC
15	TRBV5-6	.	TRBD1	TRBJ1-2	CASSTTGGDYYGYTF	TGTGCCAGCAGCACCACAGGGGGCGATTACTATGGCTACACCTTC
13	TRBV4-1	.	.	TRBJ2-1	CASSQDFLNEQFF	TGCGCCAGCAGCCAAGATTTCCTAAATGAGCAGTTCTTC
17	TRBV2	.	.	TRBJ1-4	CASSEAPTTGLGGKLFF	TGTGCCAGCAGTGAAGCCCCCACCACAGGGTTAGGCGGGAAACTGTTTTTT
15	TRBV7-9	.	TRBD1	TRBJ2-7	CASSLGGTGSYEQYF	TGTGCCAGCAGCTTAGGCGGGACAGGGTCCTACGAGCAGTACTTC
14	TRBV10-2	once	TRBD1	TRBJ2-7	CASSAWTGSYEQYF	TGCGCCAGCAGTGCCTGGACAGGGTCCTACGAGCAGTACTTC
15	TRBV11-3	.	.	TRBJ2-2	CASSARQGGSGELFF	TGTGCCAGCAGCGCTCGACAGGGAGGGTCCGGGGAGCTGTTTTTT
13	TRBV19	.	TRBD2	TRBJ2-3	CASNRGLADTQYF	TGTGCCAGTAATCGGGGACTAGCGGATACGCAGTATTTT
14	TRBV29-1	.	.	TRBJ2-1	CSVDIAGSSLEQFF	TGCAGCGTTGATATAGCTGGTTCTTCGCTAGAGCAGTTCTTC
15	TRBV11-2	.	.	TRBJ2-5	CASSHPDSRGKTQYF	TGTGCCAGCAGCCACCCTGACTCCAGAGGCAAGACCCAGTACTTC
13	TRBV7-2	medium-sized	TRBD1	TRBJ1-2	CASRSTGDYGYTF	TGTGCCAGCAGGTCGACAGGGGACTATGGCTACACCTTC
13	TRBV19	.	.	TRBJ2-1	CASSMWAGNEQFF	TGTGCCAGTAGTATGTGGGCTGGGAATGAGCAGTTCTTC
13	TRBV5-6	.	.	TRBJ2-7	CASSSGRSYEQYF	TGTGCCAGCAGCTCGGGACGGTCCTACGAGCAGTACTTC
15	TRBV13	.	.	TRBJ2-1	CASSSRTELYNEQFF	TGTGCCAGCAGCTCTCGGACAGAGCTCTACAATGAGCAGTTCTTC
16	TRBV5-6	.	.	TRBJ2-2	CASSTPVWAGAGELFF	TGTGCCAGCAGCACTCCCGTGTGGGCCGGGGCCGGGGAGCTGTTTTTT
12	TRBV5-4	.	TRBD2	TRBJ2-5	CASSLREGTQYF	TGTGCCAGCAGCCTTCGGGAGGGGACCCAGTACTTC
18	TRBV7-6	.	TRBD2	TRBJ2-1	CASSLPQGGGTINGEQFF	TGTGCCAGCAGCTTACCCCAGGGAGGCGGGACTATTAATGGTGAGCAGTTCTTC
16	TRBV21-1	.	.	TRBJ2-7	CASSTGLDRGVYEQYF	TGTGCCAGCAGCACCGGGTTGGACAGGGGCGTTTACGAGCAGTACTTC
12	TRBV15	.	.	TRBJ1-2	CATSNRGEGYTF	TGTGCCACCAGCAATAGGGGTGAGGGCTACACCTTC
15	TRBV19	.	TRBD1	TRBJ2-1	CASSHDRDPYNEQFF	TGTGCCAGTAGTCACGACAGGGACCCCTACAATGAGCAGTTCTTC
16	TRBV7-2	.	TRBD2	TRBJ2-7	CASSLARTSGSREQYF	TGTGCCAGCAGCTTAGCCAGGACTAGCGGGAGTCGCGAGCAGTACTTC
14	TRBV4-3	.	.	TRBJ2-1	CASSQDPGNNEQFF	TGCGCCAGCAGCCAAGATCCAGGGAACAATGAGCAGTTCTTC
14	TRBV4-3	.	.	TRBJ2-4	CASSQDRAADIQYF	TGCGCCAGCAGCCAAGATAGGGCAGCGGACATTCAGTACTTC
15	TRBV12-5	once	TRBD2	TRBJ2-1	CASGFPLAGYNEQFF	TGTGCTAGTGGTTTTCCCCTAGCGGGTTACAATGAGCAGTTCTTC
13	TRBV19	medium-sized	.	TRBJ1-1	CASSDYATVEAFF	TGTGCCAGCTCAGATTATGCGACAGTTGAAGCTTTCTTT
15	TRBV6-6	.	TRBD2	TRBJ2-3	CASSYSPSGVDTQYF	TGTGCCAGCAGTTACTCTCCTAGCGGGGTTGATACGCAGTATTTT
12	TRBV19	.	.	TRBJ1-1	CASNDIGTEAFF	TGTGCCAGTAATGACATCGGCACTGAAGCTTTCTTT